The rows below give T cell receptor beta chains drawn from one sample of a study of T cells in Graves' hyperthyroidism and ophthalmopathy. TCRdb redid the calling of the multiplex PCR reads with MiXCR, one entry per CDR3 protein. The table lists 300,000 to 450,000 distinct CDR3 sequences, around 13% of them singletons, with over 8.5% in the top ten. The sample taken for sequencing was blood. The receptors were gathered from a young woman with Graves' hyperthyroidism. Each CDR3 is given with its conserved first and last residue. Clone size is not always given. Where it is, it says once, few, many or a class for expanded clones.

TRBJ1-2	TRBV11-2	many	CASSYGYTF
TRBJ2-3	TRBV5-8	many	CASSLDVMSTDTQYF
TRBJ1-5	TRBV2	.	CASSGPGKDDQPQHF
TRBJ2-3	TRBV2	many	CASRRGLAADTQYF
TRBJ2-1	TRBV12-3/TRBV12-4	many	CASSPSGASYNEQFF
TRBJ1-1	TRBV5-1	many	CASQGQANTEAFF
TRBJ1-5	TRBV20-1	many	CSARMGGNQPQHF
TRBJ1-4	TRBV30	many	CASRGWVSTNEKLFF
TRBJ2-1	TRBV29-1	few	CSGGIYDEQFF
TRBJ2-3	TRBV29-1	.	CSVRSQGKTDTQYF
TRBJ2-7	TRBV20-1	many	CSAPGLGGEQYF
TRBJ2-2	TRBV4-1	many	CASSQERGPGELFF
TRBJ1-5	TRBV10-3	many	CAIRERDSSNQPQHF
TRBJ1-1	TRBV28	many	CASRIRGGTEAFF
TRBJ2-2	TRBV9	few	CASSVYIGELFF
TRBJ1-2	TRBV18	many	CASSPQGNGYTF
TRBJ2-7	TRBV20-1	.	CSAIPQGSYEQYF
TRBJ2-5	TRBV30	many	CAWSGDSPHQETQYF
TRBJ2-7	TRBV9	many	CASSPLGSRGPYEQYF
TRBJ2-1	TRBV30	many	CAWSVGQGRHNEQFF
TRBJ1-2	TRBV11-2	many	CASSRLARGQGNYGYTF
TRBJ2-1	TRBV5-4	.	CASSLDGVPLGSYNEQFF
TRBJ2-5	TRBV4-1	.	CASSHWTAGHGETQYF
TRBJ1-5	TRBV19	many	CASTPRRSDSNQPQHF
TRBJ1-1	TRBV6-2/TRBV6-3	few	CASRSKGNTEAFF
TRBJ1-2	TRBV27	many	CASSLNRMAGYTF
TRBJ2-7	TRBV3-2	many	CASSPLEGGEPGEQYF
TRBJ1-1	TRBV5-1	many	CASSLDDEAFF
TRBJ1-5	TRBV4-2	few	CASSQGQGLYNQPQHF
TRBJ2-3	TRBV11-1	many	CASSALAGAGFATQYF
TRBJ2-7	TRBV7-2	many	CASSLVGLAGSYEQYF
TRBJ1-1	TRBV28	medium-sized	CASRDPGTQNTEAFF
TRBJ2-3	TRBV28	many	CASSWVDTQYF
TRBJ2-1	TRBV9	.	CASSVGVAGGATYNEQFF
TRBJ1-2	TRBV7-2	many	CASSPGQGAYGYTF
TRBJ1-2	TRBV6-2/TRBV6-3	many	CASIRGTPRGEGYTF
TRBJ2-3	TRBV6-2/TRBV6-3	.	CASSILGGDTQYF
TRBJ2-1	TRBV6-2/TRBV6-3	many	CAISKSGTRGGNEQFF
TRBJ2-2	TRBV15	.	CATSRDAFKALF
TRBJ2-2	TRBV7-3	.	CASSPHPGELFF
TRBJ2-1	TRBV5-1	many	CASSFPDEHNEQFF
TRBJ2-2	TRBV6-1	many	CASIADNTGELFF
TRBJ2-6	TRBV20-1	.	CSAGSGQHSGANVLTF
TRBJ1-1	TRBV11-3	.	CASSPDRGASEAFF
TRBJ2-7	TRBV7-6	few	CASSLNFLMRTSLREGEQYF
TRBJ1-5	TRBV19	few	CASSIDPGGANKPQHF
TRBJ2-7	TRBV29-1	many	CSVEAPGTGRPYEQYF
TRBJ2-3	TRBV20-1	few	CSAFLAGGSDTQYF
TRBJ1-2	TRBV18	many	CASSPPGQRGGYTF
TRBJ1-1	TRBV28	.	CASKSRGGLGEAFF
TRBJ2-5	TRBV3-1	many	CASSQNTGGDQYF
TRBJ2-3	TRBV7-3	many	CASSLTTTDTQYF
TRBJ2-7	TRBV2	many	CASSEAARRHEQYF